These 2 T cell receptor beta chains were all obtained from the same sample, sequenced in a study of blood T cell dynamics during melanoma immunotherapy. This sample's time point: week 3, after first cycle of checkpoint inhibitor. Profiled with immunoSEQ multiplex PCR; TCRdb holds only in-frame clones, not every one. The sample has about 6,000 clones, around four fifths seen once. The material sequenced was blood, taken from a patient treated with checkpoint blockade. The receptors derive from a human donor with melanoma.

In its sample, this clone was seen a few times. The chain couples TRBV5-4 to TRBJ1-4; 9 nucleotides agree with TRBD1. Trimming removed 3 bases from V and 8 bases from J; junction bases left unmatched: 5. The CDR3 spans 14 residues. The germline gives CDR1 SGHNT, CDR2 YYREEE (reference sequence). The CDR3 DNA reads TGTGCCAGCAGCTATACAGGGGGCCTAGAAAAACTGTTTTTT. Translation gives CASSYTGGLEKLFF. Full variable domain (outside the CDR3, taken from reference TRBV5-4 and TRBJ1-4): ETGVTQSPTHLIKTRGQQVTLRCSSQSGHNTVSWYQQALGQGPQFIFQYYREEENGRGNFPPRFSGLQFPNYSSELNVNALELDDSALYLCASSYTGGLEKLFFGSGTQLSVL.

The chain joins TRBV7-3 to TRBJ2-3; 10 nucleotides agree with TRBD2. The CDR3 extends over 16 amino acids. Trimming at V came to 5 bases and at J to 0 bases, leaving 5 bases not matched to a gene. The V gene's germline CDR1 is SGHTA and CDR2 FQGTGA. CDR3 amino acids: CASSAGLAPSTDTQYF. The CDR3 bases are TGTGCCAGCAGCGCGGGACTAGCGCCTAGCACAGATACGCAGTATTTT.